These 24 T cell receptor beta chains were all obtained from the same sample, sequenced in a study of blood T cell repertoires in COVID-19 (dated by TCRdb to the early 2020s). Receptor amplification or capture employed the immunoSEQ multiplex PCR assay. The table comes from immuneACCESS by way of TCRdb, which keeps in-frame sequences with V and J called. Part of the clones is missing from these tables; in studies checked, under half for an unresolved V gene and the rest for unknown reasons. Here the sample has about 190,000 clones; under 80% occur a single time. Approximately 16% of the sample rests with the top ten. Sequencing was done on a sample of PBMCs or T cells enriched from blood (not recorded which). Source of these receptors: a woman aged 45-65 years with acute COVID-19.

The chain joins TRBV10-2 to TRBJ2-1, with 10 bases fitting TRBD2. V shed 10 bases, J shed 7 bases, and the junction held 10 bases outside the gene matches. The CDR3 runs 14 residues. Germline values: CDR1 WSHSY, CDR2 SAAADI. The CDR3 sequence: CAIASGGPQNEQFF. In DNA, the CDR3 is TGCGCCATCGCTAGCGGGGGCCCTCAAAATGAGCAGTTCTTC.

The CDR3 nucleotides are TGTGCCAGCACGGCCTACAATGAGCAGTTCTTC. This encodes CASTAYNEQFF. The chain links TRBV25-1 to TRBJ2-1; D call uncertain. With 7 bases removed from V and 2 bases from J, the gap between germline ends came to 3 bases. The CDR3 consists of 11 residues. Looked up from germline, CDR1 is MGHDK and CDR2 is SYGVNS.

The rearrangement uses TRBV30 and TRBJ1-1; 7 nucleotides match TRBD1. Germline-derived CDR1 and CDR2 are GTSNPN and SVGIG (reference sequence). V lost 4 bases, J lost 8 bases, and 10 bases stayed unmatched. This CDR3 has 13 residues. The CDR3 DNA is TGTGCCTGGAACTATGACAGGGCGGACGAAGCTTTCTTT. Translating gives CAWNYDRADEAFF. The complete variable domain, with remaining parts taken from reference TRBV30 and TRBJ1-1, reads SQTIHQWPATLVQPVGSPLSLECTVEGTSNPNLYWYRQAAGRGLQLLFYSVGIGQISSEVPQNLSASRPQDRQFILSSKKLLLSDSGFYLCAWNYDRADEAFFGQGTRLTVV.

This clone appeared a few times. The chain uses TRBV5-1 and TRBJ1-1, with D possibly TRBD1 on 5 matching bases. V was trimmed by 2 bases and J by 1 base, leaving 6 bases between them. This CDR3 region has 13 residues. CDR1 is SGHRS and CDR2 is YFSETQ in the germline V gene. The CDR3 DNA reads TGCGCCAGCAGCTTCCAGGGGAACACTGAAGCTTTCTTT. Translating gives CASSFQGNTEAFF.

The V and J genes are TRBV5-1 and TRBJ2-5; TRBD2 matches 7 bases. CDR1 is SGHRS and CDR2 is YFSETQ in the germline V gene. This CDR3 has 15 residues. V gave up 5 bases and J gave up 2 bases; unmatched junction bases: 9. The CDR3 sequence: CASRPGGITQETQYF. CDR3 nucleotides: TGCGCCAGCAGACCCGGGGGGATTACGCAAGAGACCCAGTACTTC.

The CDR3 region has the DNA TGTGCCAGCAGCCGGCGGGGGGGCCGAGGTGGGGAGCTGTTTTTT. Its translation: CASSRRGGRGGELFF. The chain joins TRBV3-1 (or the pseudogene TRBV3-2) to TRBJ2-2, with 9 positions matching TRBD2. The CDR3 has 15 residues. Trimming removed 4 bases from V and 8 bases from J; junction bases left unmatched: 8. CDR1 is LGHDT and CDR2 is YNNKEL in the germline V gene (reference sequence).

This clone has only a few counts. The CDR3 coding sequence is TGTGCCAGCAGCTTATTCCGACAGCTGAACACTGAAGCTTTCTTT. Its protein is CASSLFRQLNTEAFF. This rearrangement joins TRBV7-9 to TRBJ1-1; D possibly corresponds to TRBD1 (5 bases). Germline CDR1 SEHNR, CDR2 FQNEAQ (reference sequence). Trimming removed 2 bases from V and 0 bases from J, with 10 bases in between. The CDR3 contains 15 residues.

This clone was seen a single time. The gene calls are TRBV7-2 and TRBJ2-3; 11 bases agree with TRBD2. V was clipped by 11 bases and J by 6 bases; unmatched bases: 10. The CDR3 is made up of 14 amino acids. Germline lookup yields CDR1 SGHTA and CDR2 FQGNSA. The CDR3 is CAEGLAGGGDTQYF. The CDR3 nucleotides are TGTGCCGAAGGGCTAGCGGGGGGTGGGGATACGCAGTATTTT.

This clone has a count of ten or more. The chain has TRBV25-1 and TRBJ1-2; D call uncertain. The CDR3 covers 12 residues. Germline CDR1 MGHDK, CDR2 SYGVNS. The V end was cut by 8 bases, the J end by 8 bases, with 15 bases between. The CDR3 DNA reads TGTGCCAGCTATGACGGCGGAGAGGGCTACACCTTC. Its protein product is CASYDGGEGYTF.

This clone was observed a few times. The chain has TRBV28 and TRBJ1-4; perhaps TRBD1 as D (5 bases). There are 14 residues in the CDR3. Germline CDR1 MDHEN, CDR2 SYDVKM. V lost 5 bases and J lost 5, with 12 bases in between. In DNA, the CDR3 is TGTGCCAGCAGTCCCCGGGGGGAGAATGAAAAACTGTTTTTT. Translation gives CASSPRGENEKLFF. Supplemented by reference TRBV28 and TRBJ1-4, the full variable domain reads DVKVTQSSRYLVKRTGEKVFLECVQDMDHENMFWYRQDPGLGLRLIYFSYDVKMKEKGDIPEGYSVSREKKERFSLILESASTNQTSMYLCASSPRGENEKLFFGSGTQLSVL.

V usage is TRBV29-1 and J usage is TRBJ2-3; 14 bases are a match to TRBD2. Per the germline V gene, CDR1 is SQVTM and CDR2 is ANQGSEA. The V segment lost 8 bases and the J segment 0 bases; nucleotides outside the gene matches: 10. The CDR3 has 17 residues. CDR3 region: CSRSGTSGGISTDTQYF. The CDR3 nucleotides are TGCAGCCGATCCGGGACTAGCGGGGGTATTAGCACAGATACGCAGTATTTT.

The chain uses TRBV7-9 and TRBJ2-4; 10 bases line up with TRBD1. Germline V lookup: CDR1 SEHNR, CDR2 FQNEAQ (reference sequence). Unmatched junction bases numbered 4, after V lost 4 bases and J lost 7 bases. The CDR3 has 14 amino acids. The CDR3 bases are TGTGCCAGCAGCTCCCGGACAGGGGGGAACATTCAGTACTTC. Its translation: CASSSRTGGNIQYF.

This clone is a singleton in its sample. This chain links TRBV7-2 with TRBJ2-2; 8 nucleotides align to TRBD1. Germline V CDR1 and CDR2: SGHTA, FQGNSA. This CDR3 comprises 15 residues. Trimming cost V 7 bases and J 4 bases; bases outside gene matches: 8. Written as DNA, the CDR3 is TGTGCCAGCACCCGGGACAGGAGCTCCACCGGGGAGCTGTTTTTT. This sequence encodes CASTRDRSSTGELFF.

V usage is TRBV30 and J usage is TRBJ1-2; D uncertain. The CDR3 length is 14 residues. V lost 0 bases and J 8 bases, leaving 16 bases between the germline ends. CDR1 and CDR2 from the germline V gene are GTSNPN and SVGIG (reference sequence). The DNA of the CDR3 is TGTGCCTGGAGTGTCCCTGATCGAAGCGGGGGCTACACCTTC. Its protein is CAWSVPDRSGGYTF.

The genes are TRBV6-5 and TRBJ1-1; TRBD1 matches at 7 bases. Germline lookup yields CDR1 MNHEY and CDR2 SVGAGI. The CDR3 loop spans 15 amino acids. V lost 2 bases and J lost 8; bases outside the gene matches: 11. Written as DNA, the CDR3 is TGTGCCAGCAGTTACCTAGCGACAGGGAGGAGGGAAGCTTTCTTT. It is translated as CASSYLATGRREAFF.

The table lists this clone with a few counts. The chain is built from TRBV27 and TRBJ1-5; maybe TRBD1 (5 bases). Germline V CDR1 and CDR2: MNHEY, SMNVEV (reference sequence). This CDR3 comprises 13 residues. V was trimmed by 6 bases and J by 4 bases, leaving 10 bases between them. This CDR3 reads CASRKTDNQPQHF. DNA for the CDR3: TGTGCCAGCAGGAAGACAGATAATCAGCCCCAGCATTTT.

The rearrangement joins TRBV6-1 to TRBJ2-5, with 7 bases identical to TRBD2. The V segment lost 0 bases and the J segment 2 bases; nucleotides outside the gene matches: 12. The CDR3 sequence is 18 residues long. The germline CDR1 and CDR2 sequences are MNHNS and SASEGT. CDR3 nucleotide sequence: TGTGCCAGCAGTGAAGCTAATTTTTTTAGCGGGCGTCAAGAGACCCAGTACTTC. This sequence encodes CASSEANFFSGRQETQYF.

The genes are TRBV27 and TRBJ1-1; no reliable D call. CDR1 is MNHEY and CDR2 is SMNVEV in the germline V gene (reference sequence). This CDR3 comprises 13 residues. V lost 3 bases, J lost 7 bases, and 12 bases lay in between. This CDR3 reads CASSFGRVDEAFF. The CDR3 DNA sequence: TGTGCCAGCAGTTTTGGGAGGGTGGATGAAGCTTTCTTT.

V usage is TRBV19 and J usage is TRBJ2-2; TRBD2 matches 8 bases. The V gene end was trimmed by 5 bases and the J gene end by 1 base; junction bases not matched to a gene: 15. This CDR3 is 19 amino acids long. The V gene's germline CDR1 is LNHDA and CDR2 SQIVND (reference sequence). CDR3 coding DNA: TGTGCCAGTAGTTTGGTTGGCCCCCGGACTAGCCTGAACACCGGGGAGCTGTTTTTT. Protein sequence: CASSLVGPRTSLNTGELFF.

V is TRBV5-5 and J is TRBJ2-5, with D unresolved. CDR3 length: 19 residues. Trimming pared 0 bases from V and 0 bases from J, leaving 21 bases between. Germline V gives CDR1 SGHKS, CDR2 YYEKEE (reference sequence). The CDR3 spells CASSLETASNSYYQETQYF. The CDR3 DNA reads TGTGCCAGCAGCTTGGAAACAGCCTCGAACTCATATTACCAAGAGACCCAGTACTTC.

CDR3 in DNA: TGTGCCAGCCGGGAGGGGCCGAACACCGGGGAGCTGTTTTTT. This translates into CASREGPNTGELFF. The chain has TRBV6-5 and TRBJ2-2; the match to TRBD2 covers 8 bases. V was pared by 8 bases and J by 0 bases, with 2 bases of the junction left unmatched. CDR1 and CDR2 (germline): MNHEY, SVGAGI. The CDR3 sequence is 14 residues long.

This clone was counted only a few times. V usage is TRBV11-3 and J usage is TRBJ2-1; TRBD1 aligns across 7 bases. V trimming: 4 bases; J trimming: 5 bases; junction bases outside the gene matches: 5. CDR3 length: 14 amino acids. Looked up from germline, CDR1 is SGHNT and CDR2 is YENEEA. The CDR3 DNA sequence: TGTGCCAGCAGCTCCGGGACAGAAGACAATGAGCAGTTCTTC. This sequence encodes CASSSGTEDNEQFF.

This CDR3 is CSVPKTGGFDTF. CDR3 nucleotides: TGCAGCGTCCCAAAGACAGGGGGCTTTGACACCTTC. V gene TRBV29-1 combines with J gene TRBJ1-2, with 10 bases fitting TRBD1. CDR1 and CDR2 from the germline V gene are SQVTM and ANQGSEA. After removal of 6 bases from V and 12 bases from J, the junction contained 10 bases not matched to a gene. The CDR3 contains 12 residues.

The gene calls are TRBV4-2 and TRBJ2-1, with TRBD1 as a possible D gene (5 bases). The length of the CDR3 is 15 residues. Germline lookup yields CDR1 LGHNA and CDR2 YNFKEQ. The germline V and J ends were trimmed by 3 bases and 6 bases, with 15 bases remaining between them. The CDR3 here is CASSQVKGGANEQFF. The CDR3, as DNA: TGTGCCAGCAGCCAGGTCAAGGGTGGGGCCAATGAGCAGTTCTTC.